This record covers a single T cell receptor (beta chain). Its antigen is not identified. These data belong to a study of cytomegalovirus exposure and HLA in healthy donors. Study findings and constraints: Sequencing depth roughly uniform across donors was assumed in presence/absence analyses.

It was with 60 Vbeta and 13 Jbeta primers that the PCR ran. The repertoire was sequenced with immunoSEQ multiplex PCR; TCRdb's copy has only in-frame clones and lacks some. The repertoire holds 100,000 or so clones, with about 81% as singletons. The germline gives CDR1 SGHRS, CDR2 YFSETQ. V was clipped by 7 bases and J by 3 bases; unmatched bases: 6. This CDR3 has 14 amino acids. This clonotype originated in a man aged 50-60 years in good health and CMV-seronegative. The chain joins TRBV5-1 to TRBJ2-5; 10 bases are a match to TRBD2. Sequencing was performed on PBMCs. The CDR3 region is CASQSSGGKETQYF. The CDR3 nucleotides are TGCGCCAGCCAATCTAGCGGGGGAAAAGAGACCCAGTACTTC.